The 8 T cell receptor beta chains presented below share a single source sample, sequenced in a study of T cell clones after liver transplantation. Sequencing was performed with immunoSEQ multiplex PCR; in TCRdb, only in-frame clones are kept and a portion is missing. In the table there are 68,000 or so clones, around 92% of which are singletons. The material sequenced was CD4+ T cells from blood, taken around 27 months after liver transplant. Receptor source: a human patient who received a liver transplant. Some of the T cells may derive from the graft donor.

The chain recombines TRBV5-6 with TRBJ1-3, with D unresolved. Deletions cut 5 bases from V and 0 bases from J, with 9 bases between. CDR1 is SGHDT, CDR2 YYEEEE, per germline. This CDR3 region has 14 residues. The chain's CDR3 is CASRAGGSGNTIYF. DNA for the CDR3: TGTGCCAGCAGAGCTGGCGGCTCTGGAAACACCATATATTTT.

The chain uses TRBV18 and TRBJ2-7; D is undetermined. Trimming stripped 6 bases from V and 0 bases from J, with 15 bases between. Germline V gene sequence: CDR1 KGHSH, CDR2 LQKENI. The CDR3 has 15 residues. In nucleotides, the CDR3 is TGTGCCAGCTCCGACTCGCCACTTAGCTCCTACGAGCAGTACTTC. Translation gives CASSDSPLSSYEQYF.

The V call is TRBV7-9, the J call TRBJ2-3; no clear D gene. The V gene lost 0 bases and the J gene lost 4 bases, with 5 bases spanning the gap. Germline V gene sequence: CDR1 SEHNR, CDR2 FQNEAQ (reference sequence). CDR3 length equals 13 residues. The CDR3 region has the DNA TGTGCCAGCAGCTTAGCTAGCCCAGATACGCAGTATTTT. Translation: CASSLASPDTQYF.

The CDR3 sequence is CASSSRTSPSYEQYF. The CDR3 DNA is TGTGCCAGCAGCTCTCGGACTAGCCCTTCCTACGAGCAGTACTTC. This rearrangement joins TRBV11-3 to TRBJ2-7; the match to TRBD2 covers 8 bases. CDR3 length: 15 amino acids. J gave up 1 base and V 4 bases, and 6 bases lay outside the gene matches. Looked up from germline, CDR1 is SGHNT and CDR2 is YENEEA.

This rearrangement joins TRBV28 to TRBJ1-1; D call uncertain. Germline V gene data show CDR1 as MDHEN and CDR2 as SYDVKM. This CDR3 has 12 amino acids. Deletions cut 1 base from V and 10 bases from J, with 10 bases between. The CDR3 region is CASSLFEVGAFF. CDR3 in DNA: TGTGCCAGCAGTTTATTCGAGGTCGGAGCTTTCTTT.

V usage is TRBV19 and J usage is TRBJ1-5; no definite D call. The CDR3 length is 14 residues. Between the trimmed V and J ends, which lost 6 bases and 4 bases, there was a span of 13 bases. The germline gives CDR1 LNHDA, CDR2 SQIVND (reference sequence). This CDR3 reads CASRMGGRNQPQHF. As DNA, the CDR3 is TGTGCCAGTAGGATGGGTGGCCGTAATCAGCCCCAGCATTTT.

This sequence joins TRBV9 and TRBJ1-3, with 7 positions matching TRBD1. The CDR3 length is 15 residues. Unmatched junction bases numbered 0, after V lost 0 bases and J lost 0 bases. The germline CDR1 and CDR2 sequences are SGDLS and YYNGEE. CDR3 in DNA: TGTGCCAGCAGCGTAGGACAGGGCTCTGGAAACACCATATATTTT. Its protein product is CASSVGQGSGNTIYF.

The CDR3 DNA reads as TGTGCCAGCAGCCGGGACACCACCTACAATGAGCAGTTCTTC. Translating gives CASSRDTTYNEQFF. This chain joins TRBV9 and TRBJ2-1; the D gene is possibly TRBD1 (6 bases). The CDR3 runs to 14 residues. V lost 4 bases and J lost 2, with 10 bases in between. Germline V CDR1 and CDR2: SGDLS, YYNGEE.